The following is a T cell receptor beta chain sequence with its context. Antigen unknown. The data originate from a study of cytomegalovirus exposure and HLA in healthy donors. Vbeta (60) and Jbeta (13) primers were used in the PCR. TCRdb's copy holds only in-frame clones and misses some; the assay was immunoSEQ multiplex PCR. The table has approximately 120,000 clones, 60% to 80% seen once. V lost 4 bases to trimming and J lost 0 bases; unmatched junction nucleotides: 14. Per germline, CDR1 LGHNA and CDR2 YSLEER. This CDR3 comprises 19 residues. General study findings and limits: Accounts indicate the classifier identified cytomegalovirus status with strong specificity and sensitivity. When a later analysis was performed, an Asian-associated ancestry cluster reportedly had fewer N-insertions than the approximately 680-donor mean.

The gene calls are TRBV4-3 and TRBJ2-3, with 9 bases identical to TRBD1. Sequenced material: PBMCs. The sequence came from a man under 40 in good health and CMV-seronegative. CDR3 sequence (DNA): TGCGCCAGCAGCCTAATCTCAAGGGGGACAGGGACTAGCACAGATACGCAGTATTTT. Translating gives CASSLISRGTGTSTDTQYF.